This passage covers 10 T cell receptor beta chains from one sample sequenced in a study of blood T cell repertoires in COVID-19. Assay used: immunoSEQ multiplex PCR; TCRdb lists only in-frame clones, some missing. The repertoire holds about 93,000 clones, with around nine tenths as singletons. Sample: peripheral blood. The receptors stem from a man aged 45-60 years with acute or convalescent COVID-19.

The chain uses TRBV7-9 and TRBJ2-7, with D possibly TRBD2 on 6 matching bases. Deletions cut 5 bases from V and 7 bases from J, with 24 bases between. Germline loops: CDR1 SEHNR, CDR2 FQNEAQ (reference sequence). This CDR3 region has 16 residues. The CDR3 region has the DNA TGTGCCAGCAGCCCCCGGAAGGAGGCGGGACTCGGGGAGCAGTACTTC. Encoded protein: CASSPRKEAGLGEQYF.

J is TRBJ2-3 and V is TRBV2; TRBD1 might be the D (6 bases). The CDR3 totals 14 residues. Per the germline V gene, CDR1 is SNHLY and CDR2 is FYNNEI. V was trimmed by 7 bases and J by 2 bases, leaving 13 bases between them. This chain's CDR3 is CASNEGTLTDTQYF. CDR3 coding DNA: TGTGCCAGCAATGAGGGGACACTCACAGATACGCAGTATTTT. Supplemented by reference TRBV2 and TRBJ2-3, the full variable domain reads EPEVTQTPSHQVTQMGQEVILRCVPISNHLYFYWYRQILGQKVEFLVSFYNNEISEKSEIFDDQFSVERPDGSNFTLKIRSTKLEDSAMYFCASNEGTLTDTQYFGPGTRLTVL.

J is TRBJ1-1 and V is TRBV3-1 (or the pseudogene TRBV3-2); D is possibly TRBD1 (5 bases). The CDR3 is 13 residues long. V lost 3 bases and J lost 4, with 9 bases in between. The germline gives CDR1 LGHDT, CDR2 YNNKEL (reference sequence). In DNA, the CDR3 is TGTGCCAGCAGCCAGGGGGGGACCACTGAAGCTTTCTTT. Its translation is CASSQGGTTEAFF.

The V and J genes are TRBV7-9 and TRBJ2-1, with a tentative D call TRBD1 (6 bases). CDR1 is SEHNR, CDR2 FQNEAQ, per germline (reference sequence). Trimming stripped 2 bases from V and 9 bases from J, with 11 bases between. The CDR3 covers 13 residues. This chain's CDR3 is CASSLRQGSEQFF. The CDR3 nucleotides read TGTGCCAGCAGCTTAAGGCAGGGGAGTGAGCAGTTCTTC.

This sequence joins TRBV3-1 (or the pseudogene TRBV3-2) and TRBJ2-2; D is possibly TRBD1 (5 bases). The CDR3 is 14 residues long. From germline, CDR1 is LGHDT and CDR2 YNNKEL (reference sequence). Deletions cut 6 bases from V and 5 bases from J, with 13 bases between. The CDR3 loop is CASRHGAITGELFF. The CDR3 nucleotides are TGTGCCAGCAGACATGGGGCAATTACCGGGGAGCTGTTTTTT.

The J gene is TRBJ1-2, the V gene TRBV27, with TRBD1 as a possible D gene (5 bases). The V end was cut by 5 bases, the J end by 0 bases, with 13 bases between. Germline V gene data show CDR1 as MNHEY and CDR2 as SMNVEV (reference sequence). The CDR3 length is 15 residues. This chain's CDR3 is CASSPTRVSNYGYTF. In DNA form, the CDR3 reads TGTGCCAGCAGTCCCACCAGGGTTTCTAACTATGGCTACACCTTC.

The CDR3 bases are TGTGCCAGCAGCTCCCGTATGAACACTGAAGCTTTCTTT. Translating gives CASSSRMNTEAFF. This chain uses TRBV21-1 with TRBJ1-1. TRBV21-1 has pseudogene status. The length of the CDR3 is 13 residues.

The V and J genes are TRBV6-5 and TRBJ1-4; 10 bases match TRBD1. The CDR3 totals 14 residues. The V gene end was trimmed by 6 bases and the J gene end by 8 bases; junction bases not matched to a gene: 6. Per germline, CDR1 MNHEY and CDR2 SVGAGI. For the CDR3, the DNA is TGTGCCAGCAGGTTGGACAGGGGGGGAGAAAAACTGTTTTTT. Protein sequence: CASRLDRGGEKLFF.

The chain carries TRBV9 and TRBJ1-1; 9 nucleotides align to TRBD1. V trimming: 0 bases; J trimming: 7 bases; junction bases outside the gene matches: 7. Germline V lookup: CDR1 SGDLS, CDR2 YYNGEE. The CDR3 runs to 15 residues. The CDR3 region is CASSVVVGTGIEAFF. The CDR3 bases are TGTGCCAGCAGCGTAGTTGTCGGGACAGGGATTGAAGCTTTCTTT.

The chain is built from TRBV9 and TRBJ1-2; TRBD1 agrees at 10 bases. V lost 0 bases to trimming and J lost 2 bases; unmatched junction nucleotides: 4. Germline V gives CDR1 SGDLS, CDR2 YYNGEE. The CDR3 is 16 amino acids. The CDR3 DNA sequence: TGTGCCAGCAGCGTAGTAGCGGACAGGGGGAACTATGGCTACACCTTC. It specifies CASSVVADRGNYGYTF.